What follows describes a single T cell receptor (beta chain). In the original processing: Counts of nucleated cells, estimated from reference gene primer amplification, were obtained. Assay: immunoSEQ multiplex PCR; the TCRdb copy retains only in-frame clones and omits some. The DNA was the basis for D and trimming; V, J and clone size are from that table. The sample holds more than 200,000 clones; 80% to 90% are singletons and the top ten take roughly 10%. This record comes from a study of blood T cell repertoires in COVID-19. Study background: The origin of the acute and convalescent COVID-19 samples was the United States, Italy and Spain. Sample material is recorded as cDNA or gDNA derived from T cells, B-cell-depleted T cells, or PBMCs.

The Seattle patients, enrolled during active infection, were followed longitudinally. The CDR3 contains 13 residues. Germline V gene lookup returns CDR1 SEHNR and CDR2 FQNEAQ (reference sequence). The ends were cut back, 1 base at V and 4 bases at J, with 5 bases in the middle. The receptor comes from a woman aged 80 or over with COVID-19, enrolled during active disease. The chain carries TRBV7-9 and TRBJ2-1; weak D call: TRBD2 (5 bases). The sample taken for sequencing was peripheral blood. The CDR3 region has the DNA TGTGCCAGCAGCTTAGGGGAGTACAATGAGCAGTTCTTC. Its protein is CASSLGEYNEQFF.